A single sample gave rise to the 2 T cell receptor beta chains below, sequenced in a study of technical replicates of blood from a few donors. Generated by immunoSEQ multiplex PCR, the TCRdb table keeps only in-frame clones and is missing some. The sample gives 65,000 to 90,000 clones, about 92% of which show up once; roughly 0.25% is in the top ten. Source material: T cells isolated from PBMCs. The receptor set was obtained from a human donor in good health.

This chain joins TRBV27 and TRBJ2-1, with 7 bases identical to TRBD1. The V segment lost 3 bases and the J segment 7 bases; nucleotides outside the gene matches: 6. CDR1 MNHEY and CDR2 SMNVEV come from the germline V gene (reference sequence). CDR3 length: 14 residues. CDR3 coding DNA: TGTGCCAGCAGTTTGTCACGACAGGGAAATGAGCAGTTCTTC. Protein product: CASSLSRQGNEQFF.

DNA for the CDR3: TGCAGCGTTCGTAGAGGCACAGATACGCAGTATTTT. This gives the protein CSVRRGTDTQYF. The rearrangement links TRBV29-1 to TRBJ2-3; D is uncertain. Trimming cost V 5 bases and J 1 base, with 7 bases left between them. This CDR3 comprises 12 residues. CDR1 is SQVTM, CDR2 ANQGSEA, per germline.